This T cell receptor (beta chain) was captured in a study of blood T cell repertoires in COVID-19. This CDR3 is built from 18 residues. The V segment lost 6 bases and the J segment 2 bases; nucleotides outside the gene matches: 15. Germline values: CDR1 WSHSY, CDR2 SAAADI. In the study's own analysis: Reference gene primer amplification gave nucleated cell count estimates. Here immunoSEQ multiplex PCR was the method, and the copy in TCRdb shows in-frame clones only, minus some. D and trimming come from the DNA, and the V and J calls and clone size come from that table. The sample holds under 45,000 clones, just under 80% seen once.

The clonotype originates from a man in his fifties or sixties with acute or convalescent COVID-19. The chain recombines TRBV10-2 with TRBJ2-7, with 11 positions matching TRBD2. The source material was peripheral blood. The CDR3 region is CASSHGTAGLAGTYEQYF. CDR3 nucleotides: TGCGCCAGCAGCCACGGGACTGCTGGACTAGCGGGTACCTACGAGCAGTACTTC.